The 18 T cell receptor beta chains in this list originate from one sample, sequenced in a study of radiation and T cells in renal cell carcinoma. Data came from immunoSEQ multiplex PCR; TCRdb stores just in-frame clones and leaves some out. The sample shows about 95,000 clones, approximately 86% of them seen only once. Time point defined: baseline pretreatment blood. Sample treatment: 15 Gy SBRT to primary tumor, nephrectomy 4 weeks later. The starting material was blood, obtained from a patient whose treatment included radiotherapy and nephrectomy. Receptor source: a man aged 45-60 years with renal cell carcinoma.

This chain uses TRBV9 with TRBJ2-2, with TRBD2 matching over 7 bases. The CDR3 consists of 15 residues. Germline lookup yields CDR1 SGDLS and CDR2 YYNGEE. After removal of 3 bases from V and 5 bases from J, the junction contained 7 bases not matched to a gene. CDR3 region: CASSETSHQTGELFF. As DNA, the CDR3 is TGTGCCAGCAGCGAGACTAGCCACCAAACCGGGGAGCTGTTTTTT.

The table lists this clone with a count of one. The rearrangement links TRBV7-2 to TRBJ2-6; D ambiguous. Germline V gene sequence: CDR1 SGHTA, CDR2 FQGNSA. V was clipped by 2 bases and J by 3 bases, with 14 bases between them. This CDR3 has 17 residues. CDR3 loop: CASSLSIPVGGANVLTF. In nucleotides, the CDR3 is TGTGCCAGCAGCTTATCAATCCCGGTTGGTGGGGCCAACGTCCTGACTTTC. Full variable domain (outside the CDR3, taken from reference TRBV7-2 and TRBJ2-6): GAGVSQSPSNKVTEKGKDVELRCDPISGHTALYWYRQSLGQGLEFLIYFQGNSAPDKSGLPSDRFSAERTGGSVSTLTIQRTQQEDSAVYLCASSLSIPVGGANVLTFGAGSRLTVL.

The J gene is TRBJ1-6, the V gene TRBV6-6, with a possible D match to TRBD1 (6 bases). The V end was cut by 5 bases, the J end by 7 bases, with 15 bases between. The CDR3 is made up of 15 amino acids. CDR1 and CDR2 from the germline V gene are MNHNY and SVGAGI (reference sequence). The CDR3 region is CASSSRTVANSPLHF. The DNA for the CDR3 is TGTGCCAGCAGTAGCCGGACAGTAGCAAATTCACCCCTCCACTTT.

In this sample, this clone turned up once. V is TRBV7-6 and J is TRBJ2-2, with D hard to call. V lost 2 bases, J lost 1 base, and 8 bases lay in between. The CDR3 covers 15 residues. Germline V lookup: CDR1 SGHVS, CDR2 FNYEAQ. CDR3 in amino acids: CASSLKAGNTGELFF. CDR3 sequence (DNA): TGTGCCAGCAGCTTAAAAGCAGGGAACACCGGGGAGCTGTTTTTT.

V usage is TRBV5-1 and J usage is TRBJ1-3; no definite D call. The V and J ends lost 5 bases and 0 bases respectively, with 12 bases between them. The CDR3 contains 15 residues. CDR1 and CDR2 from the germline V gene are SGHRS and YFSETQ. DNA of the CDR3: TGCGCCAGCAGAACGGACGGATTCTCTGGAAACACCATATATTTT. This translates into CASRTDGFSGNTIYF.

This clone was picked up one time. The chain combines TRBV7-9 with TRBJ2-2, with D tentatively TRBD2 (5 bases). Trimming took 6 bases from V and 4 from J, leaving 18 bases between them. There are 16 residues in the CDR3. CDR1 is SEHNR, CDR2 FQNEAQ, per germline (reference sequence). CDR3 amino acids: CASSFLRAGITGELFF. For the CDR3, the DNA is TGTGCCAGCAGTTTTCTTAGGGCCGGGATCACCGGGGAGCTGTTTTTT.

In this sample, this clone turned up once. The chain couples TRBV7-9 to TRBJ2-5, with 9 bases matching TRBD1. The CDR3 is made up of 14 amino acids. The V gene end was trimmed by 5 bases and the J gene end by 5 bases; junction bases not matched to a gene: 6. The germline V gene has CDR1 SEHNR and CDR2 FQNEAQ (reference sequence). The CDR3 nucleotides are TGTGCCAGCAGCAATGCCGGGACAGGGGAGACCCAGTACTTC. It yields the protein CASSNAGTGETQYF.

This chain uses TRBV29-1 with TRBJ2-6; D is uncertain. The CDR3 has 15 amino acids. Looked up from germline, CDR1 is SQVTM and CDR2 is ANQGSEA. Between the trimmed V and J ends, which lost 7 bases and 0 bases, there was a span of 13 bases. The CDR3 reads CSAQDGHSGANVLTF. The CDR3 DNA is TGCAGCGCCCAGGACGGGCACTCTGGGGCCAACGTCCTGACTTTC.

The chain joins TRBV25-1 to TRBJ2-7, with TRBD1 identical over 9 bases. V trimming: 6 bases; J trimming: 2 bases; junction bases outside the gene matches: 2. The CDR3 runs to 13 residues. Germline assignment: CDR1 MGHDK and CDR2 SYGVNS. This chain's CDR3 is CASRGQGPYEQYF. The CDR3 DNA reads TGTGCCAGCAGGGGACAGGGTCCCTACGAGCAGTACTTC.

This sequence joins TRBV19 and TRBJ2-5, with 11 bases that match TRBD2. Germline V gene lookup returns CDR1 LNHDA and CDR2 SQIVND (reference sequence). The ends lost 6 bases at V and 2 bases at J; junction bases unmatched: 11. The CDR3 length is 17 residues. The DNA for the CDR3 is TGTGCCAGTAGCCGAATGACTAGCGGGACTTTTCAAGAGACCCAGTACTTC. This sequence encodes CASSRMTSGTFQETQYF.

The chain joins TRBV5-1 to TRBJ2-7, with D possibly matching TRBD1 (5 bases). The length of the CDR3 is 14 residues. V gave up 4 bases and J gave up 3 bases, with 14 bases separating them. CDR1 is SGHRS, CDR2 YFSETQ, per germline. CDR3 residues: CASSPIDSLYEQYF. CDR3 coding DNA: TGCGCCAGCAGCCCCATCGACAGCCTCTACGAGCAGTACTTC.

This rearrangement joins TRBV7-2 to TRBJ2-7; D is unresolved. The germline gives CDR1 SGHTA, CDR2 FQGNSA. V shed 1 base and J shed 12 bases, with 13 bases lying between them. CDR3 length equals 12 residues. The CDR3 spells CASSLEIPWLYF. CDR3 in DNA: TGTGCCAGCAGCTTAGAAATCCCCTGGTTGTACTTC.

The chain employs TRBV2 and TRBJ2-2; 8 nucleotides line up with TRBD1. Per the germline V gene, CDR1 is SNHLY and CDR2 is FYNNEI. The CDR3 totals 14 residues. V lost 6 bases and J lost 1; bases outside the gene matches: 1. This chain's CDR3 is CASRGTGNTGELFF. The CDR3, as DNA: TGTGCCAGCAGAGGGACAGGGAACACCGGGGAGCTGTTTTTT.

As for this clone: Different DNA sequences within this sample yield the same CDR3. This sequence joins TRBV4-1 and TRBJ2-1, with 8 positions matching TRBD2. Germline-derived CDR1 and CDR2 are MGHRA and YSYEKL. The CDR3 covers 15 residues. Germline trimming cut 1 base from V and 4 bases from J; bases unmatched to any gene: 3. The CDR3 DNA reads TGCGCCAGCAGCCAAGGTCTAGCGGGTTACAATGAGCAGTTCTTC. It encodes CASSQGLAGYNEQFF.

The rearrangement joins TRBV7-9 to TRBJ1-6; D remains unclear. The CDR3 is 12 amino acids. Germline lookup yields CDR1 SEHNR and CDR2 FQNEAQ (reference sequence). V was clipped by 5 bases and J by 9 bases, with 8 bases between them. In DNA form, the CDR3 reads TGTGCCAGCAGCCGCAGTGTTTCACCCCTCCACTTT. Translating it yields CASSRSVSPLHF.

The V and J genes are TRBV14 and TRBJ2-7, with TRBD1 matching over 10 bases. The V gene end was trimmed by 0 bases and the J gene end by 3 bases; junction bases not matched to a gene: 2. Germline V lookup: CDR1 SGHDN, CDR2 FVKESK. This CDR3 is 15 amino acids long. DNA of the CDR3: TGTGCCAGCAGCCAAGAGGACAGGGGGTACTACGAGCAGTACTTC. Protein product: CASSQEDRGYYEQYF. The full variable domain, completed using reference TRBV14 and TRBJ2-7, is EAGVTQFPSHSVIEKGQTVTLRCDPISGHDNLYWYRRVMGKEIKFLLHFVKESKQDESGMPNNRFLAERTGGTYSTLKVQPAELEDSGVYFCASSQEDRGYYEQYFGPGTRLTVT.

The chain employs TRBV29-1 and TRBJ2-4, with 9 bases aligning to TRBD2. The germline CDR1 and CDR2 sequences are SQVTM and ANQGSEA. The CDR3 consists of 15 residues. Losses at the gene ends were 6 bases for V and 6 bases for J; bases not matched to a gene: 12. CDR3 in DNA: TGCAGCGTCCTGGGGCTAGCGGGGACGGGAAACATTCAGTACTTC. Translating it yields CSVLGLAGTGNIQYF.

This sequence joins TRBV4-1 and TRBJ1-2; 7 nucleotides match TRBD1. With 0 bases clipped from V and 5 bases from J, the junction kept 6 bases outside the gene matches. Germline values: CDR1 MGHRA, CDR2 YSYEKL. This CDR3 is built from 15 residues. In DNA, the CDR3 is TGCGCCAGCAGCCAAGATCGCGGGACAGTTTATGGCTACACCTTC. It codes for CASSQDRGTVYGYTF.